Following are 8 T cell receptor beta chains from one sample sequenced in a study of T cells after posttransplantation cyclophosphamide. Busulfan-fludarabine conditioning, marrow transplant, and cyclophosphamide on days +3 and +4 were administered. Only in-frame clones appear in the TCRdb table, and some are missing; sequencing was by immunoSEQ multiplex PCR. Sampling found 7,000 to 8,000 clones, none seen once. The input for sequencing was PBMCs, taken after allogeneic stem cell transplant with posttransplant cyclophosphamide. The receptors shown here come from a female patient aged 45-65 years who received an allogeneic stem cell transplant from an unrelated donor, was CMV-positive, and had acute GVHD only. Certain T cells may be donor cells from the graft.

This clone was recorded at least ten times. This chain uses TRBV6-6 with TRBJ1-6; 7 bases match TRBD1. This CDR3 contains 15 residues. Germline V gene lookup returns CDR1 MNHNY and CDR2 SVGAGI (reference sequence). The V and J ends lost 2 bases and 5 bases, in that order; junction bases with no gene match: 3. The CDR3 loop reads CASSYLGTDNSPLHF. The CDR3, as DNA: TGTGCCAGCAGTTACCTCGGGACAGATAATTCACCCCTCCACTTT.

This clone was seen at least ten times. J is TRBJ2-7 and V is TRBV6-5, with TRBD2 matching over 9 bases. The germline CDR1 and CDR2 sequences are MNHEY and SVGAGI. CDR3 length: 15 residues. After removal of 2 bases from V and 5 bases from J, the junction contained 7 bases not matched to a gene. CDR3 in amino acids: CASSYDGTSLNEQYF. CDR3 in DNA: TGTGCCAGCAGTTACGATGGGACTAGCTTAAACGAGCAGTACTTC.

This clone is medium-sized within its sample. This chain links TRBV4-1 with TRBJ1-6; the match to TRBD1 covers 7 bases. The length of the CDR3 is 17 residues. Losses at the gene ends were 5 bases for V and 3 bases for J; bases not matched to a gene: 10. Germline V gene sequence: CDR1 MGHRA, CDR2 YSYEKL. The CDR3 reads CASSSDAGQNYNSPLHF. CDR3 bases: TGCGCCAGCAGCTCAGACGCGGGACAGAACTATAATTCACCCCTCCACTTT.

By share, this clone counts as medium-sized. The chain is built from TRBV4-3 and TRBJ1-2; tentative D call: TRBD1 (5 bases). There are 16 residues in the CDR3. V lost 0 bases and J 4 bases, leaving 15 bases between the germline ends. The germline V gene has CDR1 LGHNA and CDR2 YSLEER. CDR3 nucleotides: TGCGCCAGCAGCCAAGAGCCCAGGGCTTTGTTCTATGGCTACACCTTC. It translates to CASSQEPRALFYGYTF.

This clone is deemed medium-sized. The chain couples TRBV29-1 to TRBJ2-2, with D perhaps TRBD2 (6 bases). Germline V CDR1 and CDR2: SQVTM, ANQGSEA. The CDR3 runs 15 residues. Trimming took 7 bases from V and 6 from J, leaving 21 bases between them. The CDR3 bases are TGCAGCGCGGAGACGGGGGTGGGAATATCCGGGGAGCTGTTTTTT. It codes for CSAETGVGISGELFF.

This clone was counted many times. The chain carries TRBV30 and TRBJ2-1; D unclear. The V and J ends lost 4 bases and 2 bases respectively, with 15 bases between them. The CDR3 runs to 15 residues. In germline, CDR1 is GTSNPN, CDR2 SVGIG (reference sequence). For the CDR3, the DNA is TGTGCCTGGAACCCATTAGAAAGCACCTACAATGAGCAGTTCTTC. Translation gives CAWNPLESTYNEQFF.

The table lists this clone with many counts. The genes are TRBV27 and TRBJ2-3; D gene unclear. The CDR3 length is 15 residues. Trimming pared 5 bases from V and 1 base from J, leaving 13 bases between. The germline CDR1 and CDR2 sequences are MNHEY and SMNVEV (reference sequence). The DNA for the CDR3 is TGTGCCAGCAGTCCAAGGCAGGTCCGCACAGATACGCAGTATTTT. This codes for CASSPRQVRTDTQYF.

In its sample, this clone was seen many times. This chain uses TRBV6-5 with TRBJ1-5, with a weak D call TRBD1 (5 bases). Trimming left V 2 bases short and J 6 bases short, with 14 bases between. Per the germline V gene, CDR1 is MNHEY and CDR2 is SVGAGI. CDR3 length: 15 amino acids. CDR3 region: CASSYTLGEGQPQHF. In nucleotides, the CDR3 is TGTGCCAGCAGTTACACCTTAGGGGAGGGTCAGCCCCAGCATTTT.